This T cell receptor beta chain was sequenced during a study of CD8+ T cells in alopecia areata. TCR sequencing used cDNA made by reverse transcription of extracted RNA. Some clones are missing from TCRdb's copy, which holds only in-frame ones; the method was immunoSEQ multiplex PCR. The sample holds 200,000 or so clones, approximately 40% seen once. Findings and limits, study-wide: The study found that many expanded lesional clones persisted in scalp and blood during tofacitinib. Scalp clonality, together with expanded CD8+ clones among the top 100, fell significantly with tofacitinib.

The CDR3 contains 15 residues. Trimming took 3 bases from V and 5 from J; bases not matched to a gene: 9. The germline CDR1 and CDR2 sequences are SGHNT and YYREEE (reference sequence). This clone has only a few counts. No antigen is known for it. Treatment here: oral pan-JAK inhibitor, 5-10 mg twice daily. Peripheral blood and lesional scalp punch biopsies were taken from alopecia areata patients. The sequence was collected from a human donor with alopecia areata. The chain recombines TRBV5-4 with TRBJ2-5, with 8 bases identical to TRBD2. The sequenced sample was CD4+ T cells sorted from blood, obtained at approximately week 37, from a patient treated with tofacitinib. The CDR3: CASSSPGLGMETQYF. The DNA for the CDR3 is TGTGCCAGCAGCTCCCCGGGACTAGGAATGGAGACCCAGTACTTC. Based on the CDR3 plus reference TRBV5-4 and TRBJ2-5, the full variable domain is ETGVTQSPTHLIKTRGQQVTLRCSSQSGHNTVSWYQQALGQGPQFIFQYYREEENGRGNFPPRFSGLQFPNYSSELNVNALELDDSALYLCASSSPGLGMETQYFGPGTRLLVL.